This T cell receptor (beta chain) was profiled in a study of beta chain features in type 1 diabetes. Study in general: In age, gender and cell yields, patients were similar to healthy donors. Sorted cell examination encompassed 100,000,000 or so cells across all samples. General study points: People with Type 1 diabetes carried modestly yet significantly shorter TCRB CDR3s in all four CD4+ subsets. More deletions and fewer insertions at VDJ junctions were found in patients with type 1 diabetes.

Notes on this clone: The antigen is undetermined.

Trimming removed 6 bases at V and 8 bases at J, with 27 bases between. Germline-derived CDR1 and CDR2 are SGHRS and YFSETQ. CDR3 length equals 17 residues. Sequencing targeted expressed TCRB transcripts, as all isolated RNA had been reverse transcribed. Clones were read by immunoSEQ multiplex PCR, and TCRdb kept only the in-frame ones, dropping some. The sample includes roughly 450,000 clones, approximately 10% seen only once; the top ten take 0.035% to 0.05%. This chain uses TRBV5-1 with TRBJ2-1; D is undetermined. Sequenced material: naive CD4+ T cells from blood. The TCR was taken from a woman younger than 35 in good health. This CDR3 is CASKRRIGSSSVYEQFF. As DNA, the CDR3 is TGCGCCAGCAAAAGACGCATCGGCTCATCTTCAGTCTATGAGCAGTTCTTC.